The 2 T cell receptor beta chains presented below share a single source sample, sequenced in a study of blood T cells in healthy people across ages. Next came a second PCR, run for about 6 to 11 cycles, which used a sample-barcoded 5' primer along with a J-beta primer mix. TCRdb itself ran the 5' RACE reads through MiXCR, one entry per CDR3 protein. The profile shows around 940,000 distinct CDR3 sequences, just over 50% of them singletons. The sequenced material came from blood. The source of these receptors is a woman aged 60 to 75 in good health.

CDR3 region: CSVEVATYEQYF. The CDR3, as DNA: TGCAGCGTTGAGGTTGCCACCTACGAGCAGTACTTC. The chain carries TRBV29-1 and TRBJ2-5; no firm D call. The J call may be faulty, since TRBJ2-7 better matches the DNA end. In germline, CDR1 is SQVTM, CDR2 ANQGSEA. There are 12 residues in the CDR3.

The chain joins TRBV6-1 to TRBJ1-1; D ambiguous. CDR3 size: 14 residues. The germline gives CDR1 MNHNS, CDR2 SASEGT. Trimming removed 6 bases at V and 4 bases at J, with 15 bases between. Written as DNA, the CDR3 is TGTGCCAGCAGAGTAGAAGGTTCCGCCACTGAAGCTTTCTTT. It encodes CASRVEGSATEAFF.